A selection of T cell receptor beta chains follows, all from one sample in a study of T cell responses to AZD1222 COVID-19 vaccine. The assay was immunoSEQ multiplex PCR, and TCRdb's table has in-frame clones only and misses some. Among some 56,000 clones listed, around 85% were seen once. The material was peripheral blood, obtained on day 0 of AZD1222 vaccination. These receptors came from an adult in good health. The CDR3 runs from the conserved cysteine through the conserved F or W. A D gene is named only where the DNA matches it firmly. For some rows the clone size is stated as once, few or many, or as a class when expanded; others skip it.

abundance: -
v_gene: TRBV28
j_gene: TRBJ2-1
d_gene: TRBD2
CDR3nt: TGTGCCAGCAGTTTTCTAGCGGGGCAGCCCTCCTACAATGAGCAGTTCTTC
CDR3aa: CASSFLAGQPSYNEQFF

abundance: -
v_gene: TRBV28
j_gene: TRBJ2-1
d_gene: TRBD1
CDR3nt: TGTGCCAGCAGTTCCTACGACAGGGGGCGGGCAGGGAATGAGCAGTTCTTC
CDR3aa: CASSSYDRGRAGNEQFF

abundance: -
v_gene: TRBV5-4
j_gene: TRBJ2-7
d_gene: TRBD1
CDR3nt: TGTGCCAGCAGCCGACAGGGAATCAACGAGCAGTACTTC
CDR3aa: CASSRQGINEQYF

abundance: -
v_gene: TRBV3-1/TRBV3-2
j_gene: TRBJ1-5
d_gene: TRBD1
CDR3nt: TGTGCCAGCAGCCAAGGGACAGGGATTGGGCCCCAGCATTTT
CDR3aa: CASSQGTGIGPQHF

abundance: -
v_gene: TRBV29-1
j_gene: TRBJ2-3
d_gene: -
CDR3nt: TGCAGCGTTGTGAGTGGGTTTGGGGGGACAGATACGCAGTATTTT
CDR3aa: CSVVSGFGGTDTQYF

abundance: -
v_gene: TRBV18
j_gene: TRBJ1-4
d_gene: TRBD1
CDR3nt: TGTGCCAGCTCAGCCGGGACAGGGGTTCGCGCAGAAAAACTGTTTTTT
CDR3aa: CASSAGTGVRAEKLFF

abundance: -
v_gene: TRBV18
j_gene: TRBJ1-3
d_gene: -
CDR3nt: TGTGCCAGCTCACCACGGTCGACAACGGGAAACACCATATATTTT
CDR3aa: CASSPRSTTGNTIYF

abundance: -
v_gene: TRBV12-3/TRBV12-4
j_gene: TRBJ2-5
d_gene: -
CDR3nt: TGTGCCAGCAGTTTTGGCGTCGAGACCCAGTACTTC
CDR3aa: CASSFGVETQYF

abundance: -
v_gene: TRBV18
j_gene: TRBJ1-2
d_gene: -
CDR3nt: TGTGCCAGCTCACCGGGAGGGAACTATGGCTACACCTTC
CDR3aa: CASSPGGNYGYTF

abundance: -
v_gene: TRBV16
j_gene: TRBJ2-7
d_gene: -
CDR3nt: TGTGCCAGCAGCCAATCGTGGGACGAGCAGTACTTC
CDR3aa: CASSQSWDEQYF

abundance: -
v_gene: TRBV4-1
j_gene: TRBJ1-5
d_gene: -
CDR3nt: TGCGCCAGCAGCCAGGGGTGGCAGGGCGGTCAGCCCCAGCATTTT
CDR3aa: CASSQGWQGGQPQHF

abundance: -
v_gene: TRBV28
j_gene: TRBJ2-3
d_gene: TRBD2
CDR3nt: TGTGCCAGCAGTTTCGGCGAGGGAGGGACAGATACGCAGTATTTT
CDR3aa: CASSFGEGGTDTQYF

abundance: -
v_gene: TRBV3-1/TRBV3-2
j_gene: TRBJ1-2
d_gene: -
CDR3nt: TGTGCCAGCAGCCACACTAGACACGGCTACACCTTC
CDR3aa: CASSHTRHGYTF

abundance: -
v_gene: TRBV7-9
j_gene: TRBJ2-3
d_gene: -
CDR3nt: TGTGCCAGCAGCTTAGACAAGGATACGCAGTATTTT
CDR3aa: CASSLDKDTQYF

abundance: -
v_gene: TRBV2
j_gene: TRBJ1-3
d_gene: -
CDR3nt: TGTGCCAGCAGCCCCGCCAGTTACTCTGGAAACACCATATATTTT
CDR3aa: CASSPASYSGNTIYF

abundance: -
v_gene: TRBV10-3
j_gene: TRBJ1-1
d_gene: TRBD1
CDR3nt: TGTGCCATCAGTGAGTCGGGGACAGGGGTGGACACTGAAGCTTTCTTT
CDR3aa: CAISESGTGVDTEAFF

abundance: once
v_gene: TRBV19
j_gene: TRBJ2-2
d_gene: -
CDR3nt: TGTGCCAGTAGTTCAGGGTTCACCGGGGAGCTGTTTTTT
CDR3aa: CASSSGFTGELFF

abundance: few
v_gene: TRBV6-5
j_gene: TRBJ2-2
d_gene: -
CDR3nt: TGTGCCAGCAGTCGTAGTACCGGGGAGCTGTTTTTT
CDR3aa: CASSRSTGELFF

abundance: -
v_gene: TRBV27
j_gene: TRBJ1-4
d_gene: -
CDR3nt: TGTGCCAGCAGTTTATCTTCCCAGAATAATGAAAAACTGTTTTTT
CDR3aa: CASSLSSQNNEKLFF

abundance: -
v_gene: TRBV19
j_gene: TRBJ2-6
d_gene: -
CDR3nt: TGTGCCAGTAGTACCGAACCGCGGGCCTCTGGGGCCAACGTCCTGACTTTC
CDR3aa: CASSTEPRASGANVLTF

abundance: -
v_gene: TRBV27
j_gene: TRBJ1-5
d_gene: -
CDR3nt: TGTGCCACCAAAGGAGGGGCTGGCAATCAGCCCCAGCATTTT
CDR3aa: CATKGGAGNQPQHF